The 18 T cell receptor beta chains in this list originate from one sample, sequenced in a study of blood T cell repertoires in COVID-19. Generated by immunoSEQ multiplex PCR, the TCRdb table keeps only in-frame clones and is missing some. The table has hundreds of thousands of clones, 70% to 90% seen once. Input material: PBMCs or T cells enriched from blood (not recorded which). All receptors derive from a woman aged 45 to 65 who had recovered from COVID-19.

V is TRBV28 and J is TRBJ1-4; TRBD1 is a possible D gene (5 bases). Germline CDR1 is MDHEN and CDR2 is SYDVKM. The CDR3 runs to 13 residues. Trimming cost V 11 bases and J 4 bases, with 14 bases left between them. The CDR3 DNA sequence: TGTGCCCACCAGCACGGGGGTAATGAAAAACTGTTTTTT. It yields the protein CAHQHGGNEKLFF.

The chain couples TRBV19 to TRBJ2-1, with TRBD2 identical over 10 bases. Germline lookup yields CDR1 LNHDA and CDR2 SQIVND (reference sequence). With 6 bases clipped from V and 4 bases from J, the junction kept 3 bases outside the gene matches. CDR3 length: 14 amino acids. DNA for the CDR3: TGTGCCAGTAGAAAAGCGGGAGGGTACAATGAGCAGTTCTTC. Translation: CASRKAGGYNEQFF.

The chain couples TRBV14 to TRBJ1-2, with D perhaps matching TRBD1 (6 bases). The CDR3 has 14 amino acids. Germline V gives CDR1 SGHDN, CDR2 FVKESK. Trimming shortened V by 5 bases and J by 2 bases, and 12 bases separated the two germline ends. As DNA, the CDR3 is TGTGCCAGCAGCGATCTCACAGGGAACTATGGCTACACCTTC. Its protein is CASSDLTGNYGYTF.

The CDR3 protein is CASSPPRADTQYF. The CDR3 nucleotides are TGTGCCAGCAGCCCCCCCCGAGCGGATACGCAGTATTTT. The chain links TRBV12-3 or TRBV12-4 to TRBJ2-3; D is unclear. V was pared by 6 bases and J by 6 bases, with 13 bases between. CDR3 size: 13 residues.

The table lists this clone with many counts. V is TRBV5-6 and J is TRBJ1-5, with D possibly being TRBD1 (5 bases). Per germline, CDR1 SGHDT and CDR2 YYEEEE. The CDR3 has 16 residues. Between the trimmed V and J ends, which lost 2 bases and 2 bases, there was a span of 14 bases. The CDR3 region has the DNA TGTGCCAGCAGCTTTATGGGGGGAGGAGGCAATCAGCCCCAGCATTTT. This codes for CASSFMGGGGNQPQHF.

The chain combines TRBV18 with TRBJ2-1; 8 nucleotides match TRBD2. Losses at the gene ends were 3 bases for V and 6 bases for J; bases not matched to a gene: 4. This CDR3 is built from 14 residues. Germline V gene sequence: CDR1 KGHSH, CDR2 LQKENI. This CDR3 is CASSPSGTFNEQFF. CDR3 coding DNA: TGTGCCAGCTCACCTAGCGGGACCTTCAATGAGCAGTTCTTC.

The rearrangement joins TRBV19 to TRBJ1-5, with a tentative D call TRBD1 (5 bases). Per germline, CDR1 LNHDA and CDR2 SQIVND (reference sequence). Trimming removed 3 bases from V and 3 bases from J, with 12 bases in between. The CDR3 contains 15 residues. The CDR3 DNA reads as TGTGCCAGTAGTATTTTACAGGTTAACAATCAGCCCCAGCATTTT. Amino acids: CASSILQVNNQPQHF. Using reference TRBV19 and TRBJ1-5 for the parts outside the CDR3, the full variable domain is DGGITQSPKYLFRKEGQNVTLSCEQNLNHDAMYWYRQDPGQGLRLIYYSQIVNDFQKGDIAEGYSVSREKKESFPLTVTSAQKNPTAFYLCASSILQVNNQPQHFGDGTRLSIL.

This sequence joins TRBV7-3 and TRBJ2-7; D call uncertain. The CDR3 runs 11 residues. The germline CDR1 and CDR2 sequences are SGHTA and FQGTGA. The V and J ends lost 5 bases and 6 bases respectively, with 8 bases between them. CDR3 sequence: CASSTVGEQYF. The CDR3 DNA reads as TGTGCCAGCAGCACTGTCGGCGAGCAGTACTTC.

The chain employs TRBV27 and TRBJ1-1; 12 bases map to TRBD1. Germline assignment: CDR1 MNHEY and CDR2 SMNVEV (reference sequence). The CDR3 consists of 16 residues. The V and J ends lost 4 bases and 7 bases, in that order; junction bases with no gene match: 10. The CDR3 region has the DNA TGTGCCAGCAGTTCATCGGAGGGGACAGGGGGCATTGAAGCTTTCTTT. As protein: CASSSSEGTGGIEAFF.

CDR3 DNA sequence: TGTGCCAGCAGCCATGGGACAGGGTTAGATAATGAGCAGTTCTTC. It specifies CASSHGTGLDNEQFF. V gene TRBV11-2 combines with J gene TRBJ2-1; 9 bases line up with TRBD1. The ends lost 5 bases at V and 7 bases at J; junction bases unmatched: 9. There are 15 residues in the CDR3. Germline V lookup: CDR1 SGHAT, CDR2 FQNNGV.

V and J are TRBV28 and TRBJ2-7; 7 bases are a match to TRBD1. The CDR3 has 15 amino acids. J gave up 4 bases and V 4 bases, and 10 bases lay outside the gene matches. Germline loops: CDR1 MDHEN, CDR2 SYDVKM. The CDR3 spells CASSSGDSPWYEQYF. The CDR3 nucleotides read TGTGCCAGCAGTTCCGGGGACAGTCCTTGGTACGAGCAGTACTTC.

This clone was observed once. The chain has TRBV18 and TRBJ2-2; 9 nucleotides line up with TRBD2. This CDR3 contains 17 residues. The germline V gene encodes CDR1 KGHSH and CDR2 LQKENI. V gave up 1 base and J gave up 1 base; unmatched junction bases: 4. The CDR3 spells CASSPLSLAGNTGELFF. Written as DNA, the CDR3 is TGTGCCAGCTCACCACTCTCACTAGCGGGGAACACCGGGGAGCTGTTTTTT.

The V gene is TRBV28, the J gene TRBJ1-1; TRBD1 might be the D (6 bases). The germline V gene has CDR1 MDHEN and CDR2 SYDVKM. This CDR3 has 14 residues. V was cut by 3 bases and J by 0 bases, with 8 bases left in between. The CDR3 sequence: CASSLPGVNTEAFF. DNA for the CDR3: TGTGCCAGCAGTTTGCCAGGGGTGAACACTGAAGCTTTCTTT.

The rearrangement joins TRBV5-1 to TRBJ2-1; D may be TRBD2 (6 bases). CDR1 SGHRS and CDR2 YFSETQ come from the germline V gene. CDR3 length equals 16 residues. With 4 bases removed from V and 1 base from J, the gap between germline ends came to 15 bases. Here the CDR3 DNA reads TGCGCCAGCAGCACCGCCAGTAGCGGTTCCTACAATGAGCAGTTCTTC. Translation: CASSTASSGSYNEQFF.

This sequence joins TRBV28 and TRBJ1-4; D may be TRBD1 (5 bases). The V and J ends lost 3 bases and 2 bases respectively, with 7 bases between them. This CDR3 contains 14 residues. The germline gives CDR1 MDHEN, CDR2 SYDVKM. The CDR3 DNA is TGTGCCAGCAGTTTTGCAGGGACTAATGAAAAACTGTTTTTT. Its protein is CASSFAGTNEKLFF. Combining the CDR3 with reference TRBV28 and TRBJ1-4 gives the whole variable domain DVKVTQSSRYLVKRTGEKVFLECVQDMDHENMFWYRQDPGLGLRLIYFSYDVKMKEKGDIPEGYSVSREKKERFSLILESASTNQTSMYLCASSFAGTNEKLFFGSGTQLSVL.

The genes are TRBV14 and TRBJ1-2; TRBD1 aligns across 7 bases. J gave up 3 bases and V 4 bases, and 2 bases lay outside the gene matches. The CDR3 runs 13 residues. CDR1 and CDR2 (germline): SGHDN, FVKESK. CDR3 region: CASSRGQYYGYTF. CDR3 in DNA: TGTGCCAGCAGCCGGGGACAGTACTATGGCTACACCTTC.

This sequence joins TRBV28 and TRBJ2-6; weak D call: TRBD2 (7 bases). The germline V gene encodes CDR1 MDHEN and CDR2 SYDVKM. Trimming took off 9 bases at V and 0 bases at J, with 18 bases between the two ends. The CDR3 has 17 amino acids. The CDR3 loop reads CASRMGGRYSGANVLTF. The CDR3 nucleotides are TGTGCCAGTCGGATGGGGGGGCGATACTCTGGGGCCAACGTCCTGACTTTC.

The chain combines TRBV7-9 with TRBJ1-1; the match to TRBD1 covers 7 bases. V shed 0 bases, J shed 4 bases, and the junction held 5 bases outside the gene matches. The CDR3 has 15 amino acids. The germline CDR1 and CDR2 sequences are SEHNR and FQNEAQ (reference sequence). The CDR3 DNA reads as TGTGCCAGCAGCTTAGCGGCAACAGGGGTCACTGAAGCTTTCTTT. Translating it yields CASSLAATGVTEAFF.